This entry lists 21 T cell receptor beta chains sequenced from one sample in a study of shared clonotypes between healthy human individuals. Using immunoSEQ multiplex PCR, the repertoire was profiled, and TCRdb retains in-frame clones only, with some absent. In the table there are around 1,100,000 clones, 70% to 80% of which are singletons. The material sequenced was memory CD4+ T cells from PBMCs. Subset reported: CD45RA-negative fraction. The receptors come from a man between 18 and 29 years old in good health. Some clones in this sample may be carry-over from other donors' samples.

This clone was observed a single time. The chain links TRBV28 to TRBJ1-4, with D uncertain. The CDR3 spans 14 residues. Trimming shortened V by 3 bases and J by 4 bases, and 9 bases separated the two germline ends. Germline V CDR1 and CDR2: MDHEN, SYDVKM. For the CDR3, the DNA is TGTGCCAGCAGTTTCAGTCAGATTAATGAAAAACTGTTTTTT. The encoded protein is CASSFSQINEKLFF.

V usage is TRBV9 and J usage is TRBJ2-7, with 11 nucleotides matching TRBD2. V was pared by 4 bases and J by 5 bases, with 8 bases of the junction left unmatched. Germline CDR1 reads SGDLS; CDR2 reads YYNGEE. There are 15 residues in the CDR3. CDR3 coding DNA: TGTGCCAGCAGCACAACCGGGACTAGCGGCCACGAGCAGTACTTC. It yields the protein CASSTTGTSGHEQYF.

In the case of this clone: Other DNA variants within this sample encode the same CDR3. The chain employs TRBV5-4 and TRBJ2-7; 10 bases agree with TRBD2. The trim removed 0 bases at V and 3 bases at J, leaving 0 bases unmatched. The CDR3 is made up of 14 amino acids. The germline gives CDR1 SGHNT, CDR2 YYREEE (reference sequence). This CDR3 reads CASSLGTSGYEQYF. CDR3 sequence (DNA): TGTGCCAGCAGCTTGGGGACTAGCGGCTACGAGCAGTACTTC.

This chain uses TRBV5-6 with TRBJ1-2, with a tentative D call TRBD1 (5 bases). The CDR3 sequence is 14 residues long. V lost 4 bases, J lost 3 bases, and 13 bases lay in between. Germline V gives CDR1 SGHDT, CDR2 YYEEEE. The CDR3 spells CASSVLGGDYGYTF. For the CDR3, the DNA is TGTGCCAGCAGCGTTCTCGGGGGGGACTATGGCTACACCTTC.

The V call is TRBV18, the J call TRBJ1-4; D possibly corresponds to TRBD1 (5 bases). This CDR3 region has 15 residues. V lost 2 bases and J lost 6, with 13 bases in between. Germline CDR1 and CDR2: KGHSH and LQKENI. CDR3 sequence reads: CASSPIPRVDEKLFF. In DNA, the CDR3 is TGTGCCAGCTCACCAATTCCCAGGGTGGATGAAAAACTGTTTTTT.

This clone has only one observation. The chain is built from TRBV5-1 and TRBJ2-1; TRBD1 or TRBD2 may be the D gene (5 bases each). CDR3 size: 15 residues. V dropped 3 bases and J dropped 8 bases, with 18 bases sitting between them. Germline-derived CDR1 and CDR2 are SGHRS and YFSETQ. CDR3 sequence reads: CASSSTGTLPDEQFF. CDR3 sequence (DNA): TGCGCCAGCAGCTCGACCGGGACGCTTCCCGATGAGCAGTTCTTC.

The chain joins TRBV7-6 to TRBJ2-6; no clear D gene. V was clipped by 3 bases and J by 5 bases, with 17 bases between them. The CDR3 is made up of 17 amino acids. CDR1 is SGHVS and CDR2 is FNYEAQ in the germline V gene. DNA of the CDR3: TGTGCCAGCAGCTTCGGTGCCTCACAAAGTCGGGCCAACGTCCTGACTTTC. Amino acid sequence: CASSFGASQSRANVLTF.

The gene calls are TRBV5-1 and TRBJ2-3; no definite D call. The CDR3 is 14 amino acids. Germline loops: CDR1 SGHRS, CDR2 YFSETQ. V lost 0 bases, J lost 6 bases, and 11 bases lay in between. The CDR3 coding sequence is TGCGCCAGCAGCTTGGAATATACCCGCGATACGCAGTATTTT. Translated: CASSLEYTRDTQYF.

The table lists this clone with a few counts. This chain connects TRBV10-1 to TRBJ1-2; D is uncertain. CDR1 is WNHNN, CDR2 SYGVQD, per germline (reference sequence). V was shortened by 10 bases and J by 2 bases, with 26 bases between the two germline ends. This CDR3 contains 17 residues. The CDR3 bases are TGCGCCATCTCACGACGTACCCCATTTACTCCAAACTATGGCTACACCTTC. It translates to CAISRRTPFTPNYGYTF.

The chain links TRBV30 to TRBJ1-2; D is unresolved. Per the germline V gene, CDR1 is GTSNPN and CDR2 is SVGIG (reference sequence). V lost 4 bases to trimming and J lost 5 bases, with 17 bases between them. The CDR3 loop spans 14 amino acids. The CDR3 nucleotides are TGTGCCTGGAACCCGACAAGTCCCGCTTATGGCTACACCTTC. Translation: CAWNPTSPAYGYTF.

The chain has TRBV12-5 and TRBJ1-1; 7 bases map to TRBD1. Losses at the gene ends were 1 base for V and 4 bases for J; bases not matched to a gene: 18. Germline V gene lookup returns CDR1 LGHNT and CDR2 FRNRAP. The CDR3 loop spans 19 amino acids. The CDR3 reads CASGLAQRWTGEMGTEAFF. CDR3 nucleotides: TGTGCTAGTGGTTTGGCCCAGCGTTGGACAGGTGAGATGGGCACTGAAGCTTTCTTT.

The chain is built from TRBV5-1 and TRBJ2-7; 7 bases are a match to TRBD2. The CDR3 totals 14 residues. CDR1 and CDR2 from the germline V gene are SGHRS and YFSETQ. The V and J ends lost 4 bases and 6 bases, in that order; junction bases with no gene match: 10. The CDR3 nucleotides read TGCGCCAGCAGCCTCACTAGCGACCGGGGCGAGCAGTACTTC. Translation gives CASSLTSDRGEQYF.

The chain links TRBV11-3 to TRBJ2-1, with 10 positions matching TRBD2. This CDR3 spans 15 amino acids. Germline CDR1 SGHNT, CDR2 YENEEA. The trim removed 10 bases at V and 5 bases at J, leaving 11 bases unmatched. This chain's CDR3 is CATSSGTSVDNEQFF. The CDR3 DNA follows: TGTGCCACCTCATCCGGGACTAGCGTTGACAATGAGCAGTTCTTC. Full variable domain (rest looked up from reference TRBV11-3 and TRBJ2-1): EAGVVQSPRYKIIEKKQPVAFWCNPISGHNTLYWYLQNLGQGPELLIRYENEEAVDDSQLPKDRFSAERLKGVDSTLKIQPAELGDSAVYLCATSSGTSVDNEQFFGPGTRLTVL.

CDR3 in DNA: TGTGCCAGTAGTACCGTACCGGATCGGGGCTACACCTTC. It yields the protein CASSTVPDRGYTF. J is TRBJ1-2 and V is TRBV19; no definite D call. Trimming took off 4 bases at V and 8 bases at J, with 14 bases between the two ends. Germline V lookup: CDR1 LNHDA, CDR2 SQIVND (reference sequence). The CDR3 is 13 residues long.

V is TRBV25-1 and J is TRBJ2-2; D unresolved. V lost 11 bases and J lost 1, with 8 bases in between. Germline CDR1 MGHDK, CDR2 SYGVNS. The CDR3 is 12 amino acids. CDR3 residues: CAVGGNTGELFF. In DNA form, the CDR3 reads TGTGCCGTTGGCGGGAACACCGGGGAGCTGTTTTTT.

CDR3 protein: CASSLAGQGVGQPQHF. The CDR3 DNA reads as TGCGCCAGCAGCTTGGCCGGGCAGGGAGTCGGACAGCCCCAGCATTTT. The gene calls are TRBV5-1 and TRBJ1-5, with D possibly matching TRBD1 (5 bases). V was clipped by 0 bases and J by 7 bases, with 17 bases between them. CDR3 length: 16 residues. Looked up from germline, CDR1 is SGHRS and CDR2 is YFSETQ. The full variable domain, in which reference TRBV5-1 and TRBJ1-5 provide the parts outside the CDR3, is KAGVTQTPRYLIKTRGQQVTLSCSPISGHRSVSWYQQTPGQGLQFLFEYFSETQRNKGNFPGRFSGRQFSNSRSEMNVSTLELGDSALYLCASSLAGQGVGQPQHFGDGTRLSIL.

The rearrangement joins TRBV9 to TRBJ1-3, with TRBD1 identical over 8 bases. The CDR3 length is 16 residues. V gave up 1 base and J gave up 2 bases; unmatched junction bases: 5. Germline values: CDR1 SGDLS, CDR2 YYNGEE. CDR3 in DNA: TGTGCCAGCAGCGTAACCGGGACAGGCACTGGAAACACCATATATTTT. Translated, it gives CASSVTGTGTGNTIYF.

The genes are TRBV25-1 and TRBJ1-2; D unresolved. This CDR3 has 14 residues. Germline-derived CDR1 and CDR2 are MGHDK and SYGVNS. V dropped 1 base and J dropped 3 bases, with 9 bases sitting between them. The CDR3 DNA is TGTGCCAGCAGTGAATTCGGCAGCCACTATGGCTACACCTTC. Translation gives CASSEFGSHYGYTF.

The CDR3 loop is CASSRAREETQYF. The CDR3 bases are TGTGCCAGCTCCCGAGCCAGGGAAGAGACCCAGTACTTC. This chain connects TRBV18 to TRBJ2-5; TRBD1 is a possible D gene (5 bases). Germline V gives CDR1 KGHSH, CDR2 LQKENI. The CDR3 consists of 13 residues. Trimming cost V 6 bases and J 3 bases, with 11 bases left between them.

V usage is TRBV5-1 and J usage is TRBJ2-7; 7 nucleotides align to TRBD2. CDR1 is SGHRS and CDR2 is YFSETQ in the germline V gene. This CDR3 contains 15 residues. Trimming took 4 bases from V and 1 from J; bases not matched to a gene: 8. CDR3 sequence reads: CASSLSGTRSYEQYF. The CDR3 DNA reads TGCGCCAGCAGCCTAAGCGGGACCAGATCCTACGAGCAGTACTTC.

Here the CDR3 DNA reads TGCGCCAGCAGCTTGGCGGCGGGAGGGTACGAGCAGTACTTC. Amino acids: CASSLAAGGYEQYF. The V gene is TRBV5-1, the J gene TRBJ2-7; 9 bases align to TRBD2. Germline CDR1 SGHRS, CDR2 YFSETQ. The CDR3 has 14 amino acids. The ends lost 0 bases at V and 4 bases at J; junction bases unmatched: 2.